Listed below are T cell receptor beta chains from one sample, sequenced in a study of shared clonotypes between healthy human individuals. Assay used: immunoSEQ multiplex PCR; TCRdb lists only in-frame clones, some missing. The sample has 2 million to 2.5 million clones, about 94% seen once. The sequenced sample was naive CD4+ T cells sorted from blood. These receptors came from a man aged 18 to 30 in good health. The CDR3 runs from the conserved cysteine through the conserved F or W. The order of the fields is D gene, V gene, J gene, clone size, CDR3 protein, CDR3 DNA. A D gene is named only where the DNA matches it firmly. Clone size appears in some rows only: once, few, many, or a class for an expanded clone.

>NA|TRBV7-8|TRBJ2-7|NA
CASSPGTYVYEQYF
TGTGCCAGCAGCCCCGGGACATACGTCTACGAGCAGTACTTC
>NA|TRBV30|TRBJ1-5|NA
CAWSVIIVNQPQHF
TGTGCCTGGAGTGTAATTATCGTCAATCAGCCCCAGCATTTT
>NA|TRBV5-4|TRBJ2-4|NA
CASSLAPGSGETQYF
TGTGCCAGCAGCTTGGCCCCGGGCAGTGGGGAAACTCAGTACTTC
>NA|TRBV5-6|TRBJ2-5|NA
CASSPWGSQETQYF
TGTGCCTCCAGCCCCTGGGGGAGTCAAGAGACCCAGTACTTC
>NA|TRBV28|TRBJ2-1|NA
CASSLVGQNNEQFF
TGTGCCAGCAGTTTAGTAGGACAGAACAATGAGCAGTTCTTC
>NA|TRBV10-2|TRBJ2-7|few
CASSESGPTGEQYF
TGCGCCAGCAGTGAGTCAGGACCTACGGGCGAGCAGTACTTC
>TRBD2|TRBV10-2|TRBJ2-1|NA
CASAKWEGLRNEQFF
TGCGCCAGCGCCAAGTGGGAGGGCCTAAGGAATGAGCAGTTCTTC
>TRBD2|TRBV11-2|TRBJ2-1|NA
CASSGTSGYNEQFF
TGTGCCAGCAGCGGGACTAGCGGTTACAATGAGCAGTTCTTC
>TRBD1|TRBV27|TRBJ1-2|NA
CASSEYRDRGYGYTF
TGTGCCAGCAGTGAGTACCGGGACAGGGGCTATGGCTACACCTTC
>NA|TRBV10-3|TRBJ1-6|NA
CAISADGYNSPLHF
TGTGCCATCAGTGCGGACGGTTATAATTCACCCCTCCACTTT
>NA|TRBV6-5|TRBJ1-2|once
CASSSEVNYGYTF
TGTGCCAGCAGCTCGGAGGTTAACTATGGCTACACCTTC
>NA|TRBV10-3|TRBJ1-4|NA
CAISESGDEKLFF
TGTGCCATCAGTGAGTCGGGGGATGAAAAACTGTTTTTT
>NA|TRBV5-1|TRBJ2-2|NA
CASSQDTGELFF
TGCGCCAGCAGCCAAGACACCGGGGAGCTGTTTTTT